This T cell receptor beta chain was profiled in a study of blood T cell repertoires in COVID-19. Trimming took off 7 bases at V and 6 bases at J, with 22 bases between the two ends. The length of the CDR3 is 15 residues. Germline loops: CDR1 MNHEY, CDR2 SVGAGI. The protocol was immunoSEQ multiplex PCR, while the TCRdb copy is restricted to in-frame clones and leaves out a portion. The data contain under 250,000 clones, about nine tenths of them singletons. This rearrangement joins TRBV6-5 to TRBJ2-7; tentatively, D is TRBD1 (5 bases). This TCR was recovered from a man between 45 and 60 years old with COVID-19, enrolled during active disease. Sequenced input: peripheral blood. The CDR3 protein is CASTKGAWTVSEQYF. The CDR3 nucleotides are TGTGCCAGCACTAAAGGGGCTTGGACGGTTTCCGAGCAGTACTTC.